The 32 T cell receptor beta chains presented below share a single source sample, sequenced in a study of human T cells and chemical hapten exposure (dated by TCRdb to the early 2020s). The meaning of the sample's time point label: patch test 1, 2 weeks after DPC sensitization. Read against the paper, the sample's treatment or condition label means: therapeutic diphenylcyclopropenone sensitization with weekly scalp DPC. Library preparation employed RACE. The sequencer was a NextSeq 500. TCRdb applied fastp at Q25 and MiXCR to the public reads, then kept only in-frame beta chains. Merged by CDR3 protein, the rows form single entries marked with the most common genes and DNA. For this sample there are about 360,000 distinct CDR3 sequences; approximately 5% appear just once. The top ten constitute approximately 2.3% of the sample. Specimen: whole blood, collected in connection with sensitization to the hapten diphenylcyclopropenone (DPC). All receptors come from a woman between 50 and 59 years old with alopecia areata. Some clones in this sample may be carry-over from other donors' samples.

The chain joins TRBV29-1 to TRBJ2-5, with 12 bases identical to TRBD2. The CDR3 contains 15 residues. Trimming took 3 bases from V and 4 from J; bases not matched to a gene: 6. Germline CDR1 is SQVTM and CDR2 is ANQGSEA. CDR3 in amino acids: CSVEASGGAVETQYF. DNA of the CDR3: TGCAGCGTTGAGGCTAGCGGGGGGGCAGTAGAGACCCAGTACTTC.

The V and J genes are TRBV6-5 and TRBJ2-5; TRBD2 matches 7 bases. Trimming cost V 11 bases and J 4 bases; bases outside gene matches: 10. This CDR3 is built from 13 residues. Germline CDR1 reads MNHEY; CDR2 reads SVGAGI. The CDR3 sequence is CALNGPGGETQYF. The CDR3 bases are TGTGCCCTTAACGGGCCGGGAGGAGAGACCCAGTACTTC.

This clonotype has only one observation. CDR3 bases: TGTGCCATCAGTGAGCTAGCGGAGGGGCATGAGCAGTTCTTC. Its protein is CAISELAEGHEQFF. The chain has TRBV10-3 and TRBJ2-1, with TRBD2 identical over 7 bases. The V and J ends lost 2 bases and 8 bases, in that order; junction bases with no gene match: 6. The CDR3 runs to 14 residues. Germline assignment: CDR1 ENHRY and CDR2 SYGVKD.

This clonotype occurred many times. The CDR3 sequence: CASSRRATSSTDTQYF. CDR3 in DNA: TGCGCCAGCAGCCGGCGGGCTACATCTAGCACAGATACGCAGTATTTT. V usage is TRBV4-3 and J usage is TRBJ2-3, with D possibly matching TRBD2 (5 bases). Trimming took 4 bases from V and 0 from J, leaving 14 bases between them. Germline-derived CDR1 and CDR2 are LGHNA and YSLEER. The CDR3 runs 16 residues.

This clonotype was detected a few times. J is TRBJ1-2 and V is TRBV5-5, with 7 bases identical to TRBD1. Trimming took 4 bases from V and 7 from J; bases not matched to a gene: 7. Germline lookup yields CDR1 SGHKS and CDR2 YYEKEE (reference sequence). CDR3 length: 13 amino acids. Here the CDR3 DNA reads TGTGCCAGCAGCCCAACAGGGGAAATTGGCTACACCTTC. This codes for CASSPTGEIGYTF.

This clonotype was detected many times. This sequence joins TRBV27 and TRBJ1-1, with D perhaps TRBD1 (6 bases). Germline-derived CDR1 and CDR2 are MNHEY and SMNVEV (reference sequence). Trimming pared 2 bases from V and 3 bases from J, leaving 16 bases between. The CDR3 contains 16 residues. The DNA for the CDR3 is TGTGCCAGCAGTTTACAGCAGGGGAGGTTGGACACTGAAGCTTTCTTT. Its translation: CASSLQQGRLDTEAFF.

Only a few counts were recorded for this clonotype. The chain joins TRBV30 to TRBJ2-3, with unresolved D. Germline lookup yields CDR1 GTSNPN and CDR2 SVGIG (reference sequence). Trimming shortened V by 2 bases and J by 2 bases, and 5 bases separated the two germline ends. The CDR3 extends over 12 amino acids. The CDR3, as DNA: TGTGCCTGGAGTTTATCCACAGATACGCAGTATTTT. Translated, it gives CAWSLSTDTQYF.

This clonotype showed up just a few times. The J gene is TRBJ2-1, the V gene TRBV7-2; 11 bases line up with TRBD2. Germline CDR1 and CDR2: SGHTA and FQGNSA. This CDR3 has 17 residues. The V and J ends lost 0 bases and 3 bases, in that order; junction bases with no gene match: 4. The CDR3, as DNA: TGTGCCAGCAGCTTAGCAGGGACTAGCGGACACTACAATGAGCAGTTCTTC. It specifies CASSLAGTSGHYNEQFF.

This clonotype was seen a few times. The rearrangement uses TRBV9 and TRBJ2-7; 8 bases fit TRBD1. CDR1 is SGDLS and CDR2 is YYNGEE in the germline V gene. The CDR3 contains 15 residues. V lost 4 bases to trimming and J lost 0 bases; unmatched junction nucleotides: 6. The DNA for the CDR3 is TGTGCCAGCAGCTTAGGACAGGGAACCTCCTACGAGCAGTACTTC. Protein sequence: CASSLGQGTSYEQYF.

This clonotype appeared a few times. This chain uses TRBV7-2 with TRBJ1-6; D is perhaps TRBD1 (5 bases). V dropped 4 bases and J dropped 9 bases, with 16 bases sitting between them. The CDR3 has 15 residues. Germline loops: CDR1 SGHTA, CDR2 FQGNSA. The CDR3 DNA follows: TGTGCCAGCAGCTCGGGACGTCTAGGACGTTCACCCCTCCACTTT. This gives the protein CASSSGRLGRSPLHF.

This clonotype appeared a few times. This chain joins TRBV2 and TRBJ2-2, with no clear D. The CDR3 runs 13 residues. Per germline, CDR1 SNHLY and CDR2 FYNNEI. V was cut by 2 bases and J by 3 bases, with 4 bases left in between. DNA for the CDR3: TGTGCCAGCAGTGAAATGGACACCGGGGAGCTGTTTTTT. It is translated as CASSEMDTGELFF.

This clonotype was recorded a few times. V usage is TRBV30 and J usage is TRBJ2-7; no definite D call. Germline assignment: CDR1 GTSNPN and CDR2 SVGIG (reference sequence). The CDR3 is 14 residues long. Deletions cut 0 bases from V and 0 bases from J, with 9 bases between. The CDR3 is CAWSVGPSSYEQYF. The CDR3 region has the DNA TGTGCCTGGAGTGTAGGCCCAAGCTCCTACGAGCAGTACTTC.

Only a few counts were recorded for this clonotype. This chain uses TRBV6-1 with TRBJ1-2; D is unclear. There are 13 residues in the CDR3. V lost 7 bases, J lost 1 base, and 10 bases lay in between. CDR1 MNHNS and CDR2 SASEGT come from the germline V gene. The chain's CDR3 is CASNIGFNYGYTF. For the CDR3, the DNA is TGTGCCAGCAATATAGGATTTAACTATGGCTACACCTTC.

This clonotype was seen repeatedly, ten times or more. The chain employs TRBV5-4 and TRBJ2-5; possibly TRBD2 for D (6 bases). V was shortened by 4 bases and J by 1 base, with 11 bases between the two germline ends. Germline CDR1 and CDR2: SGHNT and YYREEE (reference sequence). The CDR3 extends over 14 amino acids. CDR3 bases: TGTGCCAGCAGCGCGGGACGTGGCCAAGAGACCCAGTACTTC. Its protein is CASSAGRGQETQYF.

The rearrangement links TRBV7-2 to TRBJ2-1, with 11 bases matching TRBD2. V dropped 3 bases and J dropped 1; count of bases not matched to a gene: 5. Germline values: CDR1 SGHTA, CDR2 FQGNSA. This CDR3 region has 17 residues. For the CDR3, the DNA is TGTGCCAGCAGCTTTTTGGGGACTAGCGGTTCCTACAATGAGCAGTTCTTC. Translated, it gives CASSFLGTSGSYNEQFF.

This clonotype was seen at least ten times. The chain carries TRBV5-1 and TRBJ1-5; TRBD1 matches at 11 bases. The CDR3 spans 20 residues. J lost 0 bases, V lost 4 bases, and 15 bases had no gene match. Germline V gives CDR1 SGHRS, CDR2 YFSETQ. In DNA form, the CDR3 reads TGCGCCAGCAGCCCGATGGGACAGGGGGATTCGACCTATAGCAATCAGCCCCAGCATTTT. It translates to CASSPMGQGDSTYSNQPQHF.

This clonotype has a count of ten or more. CDR3 DNA: TGTGCCAGCAGCTTAGATCGGGCAGATACGCAGTATTTT. It translates to CASSLDRADTQYF. The chain couples TRBV11-2 to TRBJ2-3; D is unresolved. Trimming took 0 bases from V and 4 from J, leaving 5 bases between them. Per the germline V gene, CDR1 is SGHAT and CDR2 is FQNNGV. The CDR3 covers 13 residues. Full variable domain (outside the CDR3, taken from reference TRBV11-2 and TRBJ2-3): EAGVAQSPRYKIIEKRQSVAFWCNPISGHATLYWYQQILGQGPKLLIQFQNNGVVDDSQLPKDRFSAERLKGVDSTLKIQPAKLEDSAVYLCASSLDRADTQYFGPGTRLTVL.

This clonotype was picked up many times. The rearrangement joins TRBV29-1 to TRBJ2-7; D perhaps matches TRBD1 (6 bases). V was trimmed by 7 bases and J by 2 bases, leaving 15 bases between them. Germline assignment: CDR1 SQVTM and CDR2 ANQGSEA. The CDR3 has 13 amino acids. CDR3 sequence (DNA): TGCAGCGCCGGTGGACAGTACACCTACGAGCAGTACTTC. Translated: CSAGGQYTYEQYF.

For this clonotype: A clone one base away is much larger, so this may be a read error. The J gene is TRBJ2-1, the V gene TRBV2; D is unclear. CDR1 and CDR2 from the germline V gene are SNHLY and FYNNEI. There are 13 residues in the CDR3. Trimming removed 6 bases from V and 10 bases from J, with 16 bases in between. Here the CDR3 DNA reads TGTGCCAGCAGGTCTTCTAAGCCGCGGGAGCAGTTCTTC. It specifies CASRSSKPREQFF.

CDR3 coding DNA: TGTGCCAGCAGTACAATCAGACCGACAGGGGGCGGTGAAAAACTGTTTTTT. Translating it yields CASSTIRPTGGGEKLFF. This chain joins TRBV27 and TRBJ1-4, with TRBD1 identical over 10 bases. CDR1 and CDR2 (germline): MNHEY, SMNVEV (reference sequence). The CDR3 covers 17 residues. V lost 5 bases, J lost 7 bases, and 13 bases stayed unmatched. The full variable domain, its missing parts supplied by reference TRBV27 and TRBJ1-4, is EAQVTQNPRYLITVTGKKLTVTCSQNMNHEYMSWYRQDPGLGLRQIYYSMNVEVTDKGDVPEGYKVSRKEKRNFPLILESPSPNQTSLYFCASSTIRPTGGGEKLFFGSGTQLSVL.

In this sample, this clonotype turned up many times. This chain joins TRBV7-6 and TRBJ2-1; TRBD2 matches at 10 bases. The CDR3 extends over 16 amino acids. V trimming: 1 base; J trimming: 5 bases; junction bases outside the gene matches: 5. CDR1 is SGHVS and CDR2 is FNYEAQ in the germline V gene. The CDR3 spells CASSLEIAGGHNEQFF. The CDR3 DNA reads TGTGCCAGCAGCTTAGAAATAGCGGGGGGTCACAATGAGCAGTTCTTC. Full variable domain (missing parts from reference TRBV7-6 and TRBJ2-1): GAGVSQSPRYKVTKRGQDVALRCDPISGHVSLYWYRQALGQGPEFLTYFNYEAQQDKSGLPNDRFSAERPEGSISTLTIQRTEQRDSAMYRCASSLEIAGGHNEQFFGPGTRLTVL.

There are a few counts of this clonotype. The CDR3 nucleotides are TGTGCCAGCAGCTCTACAGGGGTCACCGGGGAGCTGTTTTTT. Translating it yields CASSSTGVTGELFF. This rearrangement joins TRBV7-3 to TRBJ2-2; 7 bases align to TRBD1. CDR1 SGHTA and CDR2 FQGTGA come from the germline V gene. The CDR3 extends over 14 amino acids. Trimming removed 4 bases from V and 4 bases from J; junction bases left unmatched: 3.

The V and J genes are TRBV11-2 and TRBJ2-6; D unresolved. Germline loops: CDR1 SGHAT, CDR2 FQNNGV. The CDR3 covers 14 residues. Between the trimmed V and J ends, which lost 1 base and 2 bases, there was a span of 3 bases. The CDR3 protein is CASSLGPGANVLTF. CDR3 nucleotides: TGTGCCAGCAGCTTAGGTCCTGGGGCCAACGTCCTGACTTTC.

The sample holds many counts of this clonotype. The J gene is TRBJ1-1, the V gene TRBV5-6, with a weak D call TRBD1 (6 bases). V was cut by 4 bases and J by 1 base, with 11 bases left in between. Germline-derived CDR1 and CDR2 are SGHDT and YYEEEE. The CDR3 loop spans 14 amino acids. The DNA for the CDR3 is TGTGCCAGCAGCCCCACAGGGAGGAACACTGAAGCTTTCTTT. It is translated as CASSPTGRNTEAFF.

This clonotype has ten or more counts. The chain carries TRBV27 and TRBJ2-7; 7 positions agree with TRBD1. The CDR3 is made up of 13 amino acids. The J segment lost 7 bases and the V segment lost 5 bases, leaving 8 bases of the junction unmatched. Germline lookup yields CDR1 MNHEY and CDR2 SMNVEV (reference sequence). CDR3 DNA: TGTGCCAGCAGTCTGACAGGGTTAGGGGAGCAGTACTTC. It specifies CASSLTGLGEQYF.

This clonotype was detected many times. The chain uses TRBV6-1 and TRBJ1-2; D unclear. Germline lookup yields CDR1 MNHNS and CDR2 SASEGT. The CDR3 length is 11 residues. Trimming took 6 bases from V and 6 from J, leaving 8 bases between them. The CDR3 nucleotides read TGTGCCAGCAGCCTCCCCGATGGCTACACCTTC. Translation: CASSLPDGYTF.

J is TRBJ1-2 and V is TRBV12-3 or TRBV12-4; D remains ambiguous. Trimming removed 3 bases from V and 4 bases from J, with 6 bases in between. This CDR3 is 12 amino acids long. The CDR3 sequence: CASSFGTYGYTF. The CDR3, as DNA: TGTGCCAGCAGTTTTGGCACCTATGGCTACACCTTC.

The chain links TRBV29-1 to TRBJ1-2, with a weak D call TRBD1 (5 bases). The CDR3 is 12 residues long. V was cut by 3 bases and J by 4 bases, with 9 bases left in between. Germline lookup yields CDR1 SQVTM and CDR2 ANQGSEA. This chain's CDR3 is CSVDVGAYGYTF. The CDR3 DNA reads TGCAGCGTTGATGTAGGGGCCTATGGCTACACCTTC.

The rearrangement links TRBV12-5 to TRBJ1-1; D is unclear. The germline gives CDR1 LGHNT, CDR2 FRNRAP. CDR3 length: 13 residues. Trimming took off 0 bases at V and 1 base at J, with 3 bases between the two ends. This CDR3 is CASGLVQNTEAFF. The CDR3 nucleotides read TGTGCTAGTGGTTTGGTCCAGAACACTGAAGCTTTCTTT.

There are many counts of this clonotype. CDR3 sequence (DNA): TGTGCCAGCACCTCTGGGACAGATAGCTTGGCTTTCTTT. Translating it yields CASTSGTDSLAFF. The rearrangement joins TRBV2 to TRBJ1-1; TRBD1 matches 7 bases. J lost 11 bases, V lost 7 bases, and 13 bases had no gene match. The germline V gene encodes CDR1 SNHLY and CDR2 FYNNEI. The CDR3 has 13 amino acids.

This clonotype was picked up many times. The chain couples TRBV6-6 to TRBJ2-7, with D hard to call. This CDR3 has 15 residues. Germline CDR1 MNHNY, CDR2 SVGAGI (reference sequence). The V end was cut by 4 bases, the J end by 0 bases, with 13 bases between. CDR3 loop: CASSSPTLSSYEQYF. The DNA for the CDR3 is TGTGCCAGCAGTTCCCCGACCCTAAGCTCCTACGAGCAGTACTTC.

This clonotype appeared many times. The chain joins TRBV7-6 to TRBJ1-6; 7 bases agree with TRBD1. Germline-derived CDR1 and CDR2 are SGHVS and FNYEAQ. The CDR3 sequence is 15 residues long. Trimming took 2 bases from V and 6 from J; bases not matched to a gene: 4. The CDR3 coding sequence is TGTGCCAGCAGCTTAAGGGGGCCGACTAATTCACCCCTCCACTTT. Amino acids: CASSLRGPTNSPLHF.